This T cell receptor (beta chain) appears in the sequencing data of a study of T cell responses to AZD1222 COVID-19 vaccine. Some clones are missing from TCRdb's copy, which holds only in-frame ones; the method was immunoSEQ multiplex PCR. The sample includes under 150,000 clones, just over 90% of them seen just once. This sample comprised peripheral blood, obtained on day 0 of AZD1222 vaccination. The sequence was obtained from an adult in good health.

CDR3 in DNA: TGCAGCGTTGGGGGACAGAATGAGCAGTTCTTC. Its protein product is CSVGGQNEQFF. The chain has TRBV29-1 and TRBJ2-1; 7 positions match TRBD1. This CDR3 is built from 11 residues. The V gene's germline CDR1 is SQVTM and CDR2 ANQGSEA. Trimming took 4 bases from V and 7 from J; bases not matched to a gene: 1.